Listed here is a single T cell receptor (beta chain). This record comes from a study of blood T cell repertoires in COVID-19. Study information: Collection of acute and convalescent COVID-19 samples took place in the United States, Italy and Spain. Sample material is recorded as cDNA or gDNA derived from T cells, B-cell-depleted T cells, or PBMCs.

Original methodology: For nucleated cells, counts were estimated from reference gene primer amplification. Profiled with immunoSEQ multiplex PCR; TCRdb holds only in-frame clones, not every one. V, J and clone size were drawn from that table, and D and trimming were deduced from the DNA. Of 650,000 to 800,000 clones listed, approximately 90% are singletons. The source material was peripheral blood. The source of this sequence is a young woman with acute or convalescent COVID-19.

CDR3 region: CASSTSGNLFF. CDR3 in DNA: TGTGCCAGCAGCACTTCAGGGAATCTGTTTTTT. The chain recombines TRBV11-2 with TRBJ1-4; D might be TRBD1 (5 bases). Germline V CDR1 and CDR2: SGHAT, FQNNGV. This CDR3 spans 11 amino acids. Deletions cut 5 bases from V and 14 bases from J, with 12 bases between.